This paragraph covers one T cell receptor beta chain sequence. The clone's antigen remains unknown. Base qualities are not provided; no much larger clone lies one nucleotide away. Systemically healthy Caucasian individuals from Russia, some 38 in total and aged roughly 6 to 100 years, were included as donors. Each donor gave 8.5 to 10 milliliters of peripheral blood, collected into EDTA-treated Vacutainer tubes. Ficoll-Paque density-gradient centrifugation was used to isolate PBMCs, with at least 6.5 million per sample. Trizol reagent was used to extract total RNA from the PBMCs, yielding at least 6 micrograms per sample. For every donor, an aliquot of PBMCs went through flow cytometry to measure the percentages of naive CD45RAhigh/CD27high T cells. This entry belongs to a study of blood T cells in healthy people across ages (dated by TCRdb to the mid-2010s). Concerning the study at large: In model experiments, template switching captured roughly one uniquely barcoded TCR beta cDNA molecule for every two T cells. Donors of different ages were randomly distributed across sequencing lanes to avoid experimental bias. For two donors (one aged 18 to 30 and one aged 80 or older), the study analyzed two additional independent replicas of 1 million unique cDNA reads from the same blood draw. The study measured age-related changes in TCR beta repertoire diversity using deep sequencing normalized with unique cDNA molecular identifiers. The donors were split into four age groups: young (average around 15 years), middle-aged (39), aged (over 55) and long-lived (roughly 77).

Study-wide findings and limitations: Donor CMV infection status was unknown, potentially confounding age-related changes in expanded clonotypes. As age increased, observed TCR beta diversity per million T cells dropped in a roughly linear way, and a significant reduction was already evident by age around 41. Compared with the aged group, the long-lived group had more naive CD4+ T cells, fewer expanded clones and increased TCR diversity, a pattern suggesting age selection. Conclusive comparison of naive and antigen-experienced compartments was prevented by the profiling of bulk unsorted PBMCs. Observed TCR beta diversity correlated strongly with the percentage of naive T cells measured by flow cytometry. Estimates of total diversity based on one million sequenced T cells were considered lower bounds and underestimates.

Preparation of the library involved 5' RACE. The data were produced on an Illumina HiSeq 2500. A second PCR of about 7 to 12 cycles was performed with a sample-barcoded 5' primer and a J-beta primer mix. A template-switch 5' adaptor carrying 12 random nucleotides introduced a unique molecular identifier onto each TCR beta cDNA molecule. Each sample yielded at least 3 million CDR3-containing paired-end reads. First-strand cDNA synthesis was performed from all RNA using the Mint cDNA synthesis kit, with priming by a TRBC-specific oligonucleotide. Following uracil-DNA glycosylase treatment, all cDNA underwent a first 18-cycle PCR with the universal primers M1SS and BC2_uni_R. In the original analysis: Each sample was normalized by randomly selecting 1 million high-quality reads, each carrying a distinct molecular identifier. Reads with shared molecular identifiers were discarded instead of being binned into consensus sequences. MiTCR, run with a Q25 quality threshold and the strictest error-elimination algorithm, handled CDR3 identification, clonotype clustering and error correction. A nonparametric unseen species model with Euler transformation was used to estimate lower-bound total TCR beta diversity. TCRdb reworked the public reads: Q25 trimming with fastp, MiXCR clone assembly, productive beta chains retained. CDR3 protein sequences are deduplicated, and each keeps its most common genes and DNA. TCRdb, not the authors, supplied the V and J calls. Across this sample there are about 620,000 distinct CDR3 sequences, with 52% seen only once. Roughly 12% of the sample is held by the ten biggest clonotypes.

From the cysteine through the phenylalanine, the CDR3 covers 14 amino acids. Solely the CDR3 DNA is kept, with 42 bases framed from the first base. V and J are trimmed by 6 bases and 4 bases, and the gene matches miss 2 bases of the junction. Per the germline V gene (reference sequence), DFQATT is the CDR1 and SNEGSKA is the CDR2. Specimen: blood. Recombination joined TRBV20-1 with TRBJ2-3; 15 central nucleotides agree with TRBD2. The clonotype originates from an elderly woman in good health. The CDR3 in this case is CSARTSGRADTQYF. Here is the DNA: TGCAGTGCCAGGACTAGCGGGAGGGCAGATACGCAGTATTTT.